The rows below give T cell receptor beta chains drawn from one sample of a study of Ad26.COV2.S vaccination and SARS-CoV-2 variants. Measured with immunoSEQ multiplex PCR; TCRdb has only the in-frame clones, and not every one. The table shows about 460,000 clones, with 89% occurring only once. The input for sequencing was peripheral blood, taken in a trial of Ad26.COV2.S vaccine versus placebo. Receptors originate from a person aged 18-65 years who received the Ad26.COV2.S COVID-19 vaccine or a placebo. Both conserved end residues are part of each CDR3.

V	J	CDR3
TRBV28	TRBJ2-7	CASSLRAGGLGYF
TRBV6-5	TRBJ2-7	CASSSLLGVSHEQYF
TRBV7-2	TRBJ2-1	CASSLTSGGAFYNEQFF
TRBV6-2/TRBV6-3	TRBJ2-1	CASSYGRISAGYEQFF
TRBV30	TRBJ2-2	CATSSNVANTGELFF
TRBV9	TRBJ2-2	CASSPLAGVAGELFF
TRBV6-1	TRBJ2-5	CASSEVQLETQYF
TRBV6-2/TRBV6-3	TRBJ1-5	CASSPTTGGDQPQHF
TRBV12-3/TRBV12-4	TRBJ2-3	CASSPVADTQYF
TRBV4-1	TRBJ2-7	CASSQDRGLGYEQYF
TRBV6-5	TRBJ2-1	CASSYTGGAFDEQFF
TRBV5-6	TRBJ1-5	CASSLYQSLLPQHF
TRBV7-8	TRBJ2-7	CASSRRDSYEQYF
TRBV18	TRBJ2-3	CASSPPGFAGADTQYF
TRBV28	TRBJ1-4	CASSPYVHRLNEKLFF
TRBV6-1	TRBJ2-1	CASSDDSWSSYNEQFF
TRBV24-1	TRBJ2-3	CATSDVSGLAYSTDTQYF
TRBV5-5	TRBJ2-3	CASNRLVDSSVDTQYF
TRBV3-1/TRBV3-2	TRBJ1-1	CASSELTGTGSEAFF
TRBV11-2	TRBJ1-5	CASSLGLNQPQHF
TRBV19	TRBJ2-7	CASSLLAGDEQYF
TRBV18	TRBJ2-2	CASSQTGGPVGELFF
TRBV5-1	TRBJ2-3	CASSQPLAAGTDTQYF
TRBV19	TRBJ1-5	CASSIVGGRETYSNQPQHF
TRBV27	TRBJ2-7	CASWDLRREQYF
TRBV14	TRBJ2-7	CASSQDRSRSYEQYF
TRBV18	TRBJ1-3	CASSSKRDSSGNTIYF
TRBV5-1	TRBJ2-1	CASSSGTSSNNEQFF
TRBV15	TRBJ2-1	CATSRGLAGVAEQFF